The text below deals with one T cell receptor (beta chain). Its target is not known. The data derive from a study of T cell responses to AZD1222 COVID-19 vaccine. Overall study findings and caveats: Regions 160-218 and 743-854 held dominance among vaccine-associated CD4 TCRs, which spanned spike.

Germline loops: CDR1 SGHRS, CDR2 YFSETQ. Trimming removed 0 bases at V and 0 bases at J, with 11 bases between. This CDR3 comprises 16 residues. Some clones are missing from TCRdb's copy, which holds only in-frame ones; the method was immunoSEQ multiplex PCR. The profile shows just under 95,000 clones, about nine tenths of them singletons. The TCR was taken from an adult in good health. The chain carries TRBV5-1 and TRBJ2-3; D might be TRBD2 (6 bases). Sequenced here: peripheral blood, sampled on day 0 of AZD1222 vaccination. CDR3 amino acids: CASSLGPGGSTDTQYF. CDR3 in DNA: TGCGCCAGCAGCTTGGGACCCGGGGGTAGCACAGATACGCAGTATTTT.